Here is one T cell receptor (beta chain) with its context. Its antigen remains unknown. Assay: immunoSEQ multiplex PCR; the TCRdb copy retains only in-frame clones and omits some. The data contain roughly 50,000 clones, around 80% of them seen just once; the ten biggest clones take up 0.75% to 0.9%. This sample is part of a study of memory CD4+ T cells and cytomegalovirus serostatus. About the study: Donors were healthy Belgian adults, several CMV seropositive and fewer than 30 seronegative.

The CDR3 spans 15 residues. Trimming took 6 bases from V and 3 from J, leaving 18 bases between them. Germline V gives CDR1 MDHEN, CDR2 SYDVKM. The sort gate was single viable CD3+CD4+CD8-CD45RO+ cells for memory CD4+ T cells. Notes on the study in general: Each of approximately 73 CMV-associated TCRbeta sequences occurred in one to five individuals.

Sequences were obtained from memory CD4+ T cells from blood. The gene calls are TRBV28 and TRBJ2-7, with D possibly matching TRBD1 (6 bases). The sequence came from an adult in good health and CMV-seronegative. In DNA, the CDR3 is TGTGCCAGCAGGGGAACAGGGAGTACTAGCTACGAGCAGTACTTC. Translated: CASRGTGSTSYEQYF. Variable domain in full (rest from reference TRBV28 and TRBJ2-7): DVKVTQSSRYLVKRTGEKVFLECVQDMDHENMFWYRQDPGLGLRLIYFSYDVKMKEKGDIPEGYSVSREKKERFSLILESASTNQTSMYLCASRGTGSTSYEQYFGPGTRLTVT.